The 25 T cell receptor beta chains below come from one sample, sequenced in a study of T cells in localized non-small cell lung cancer. The assay was immunoSEQ multiplex PCR, and TCRdb's table has in-frame clones only and misses some. The sample lists 40,000 or so clones; roughly 79% were seen once. This material consisted of peripheral blood mononuclear cells, taken before any cancer treatment. These receptors were obtained from a male donor aged 60 or over with stage II lung adenocarcinoma.

The rearrangement joins TRBV19 to TRBJ2-4, with 7 bases fitting TRBD2. The CDR3 sequence is 19 residues long. In germline, CDR1 is LNHDA, CDR2 SQIVND (reference sequence). V gave up 5 bases and J gave up 1 base; unmatched junction bases: 17. CDR3 nucleotide sequence: TGTGCCAGTAGTCCAGTGGGAGGGAATGGAGTTTCGGCCAAAAACATTCAGTACTTC. It encodes CASSPVGGNGVSAKNIQYF.

The chain couples TRBV10-3 to TRBJ2-1; D is tentatively TRBD1 or TRBD2 (5 bases each). This CDR3 is built from 15 residues. Germline lookup yields CDR1 ENHRY and CDR2 SYGVKD. V was cut by 3 bases and J by 8 bases, with 17 bases left in between. CDR3 in amino acids: CAISEGTSPADEQFF. CDR3 nucleotide sequence: TGTGCCATCAGTGAAGGGACGTCCCCCGCCGATGAGCAGTTCTTC.

This clone occurred a few times. The V call is TRBV7-6, the J call TRBJ2-3, with TRBD1 identical over 7 bases. This CDR3 is built from 16 residues. V was pared by 5 bases and J by 5 bases, with 13 bases of the junction left unmatched. CDR1 and CDR2 (germline): SGHVS, FNYEAQ. In DNA form, the CDR3 reads TGTGCCAGCAGCCCCGTTTTGGACAGGAAACGAGATACGCAGTATTTT. This sequence encodes CASSPVLDRKRDTQYF.

The V and J genes are TRBV2 and TRBJ2-5; the match to TRBD1 covers 8 bases. Germline values: CDR1 SNHLY, CDR2 FYNNEI. This CDR3 has 13 residues. The V gene end was trimmed by 7 bases and the J gene end by 3 bases; junction bases not matched to a gene: 4. CDR3 nucleotides: TGTGCCAGCACCAGGGGGCTGGAAGAGACCCAGTACTTC. Translating gives CASTRGLEETQYF.

This chain links TRBV5-1 with TRBJ2-2; TRBD2 is a possible D gene (5 bases). The V gene lost 4 bases and the J gene lost 10 bases, with 11 bases spanning the gap. The CDR3 is 12 amino acids. Germline values: CDR1 SGHRS, CDR2 YFSETQ. The CDR3 spells CASSLSGTELFF. CDR3 nucleotides: TGCGCCAGCAGCCTCTCGGGAACGGAGCTGTTTTTT.

As regards this clone: Other DNA sequences in this sample translate to the same CDR3. The CDR3 DNA sequence: TGTGCCAGCAGCTCACAGGGTAACTCCTACGAGCAGTACTTC. Protein: CASSSQGNSYEQYF. V usage is TRBV5-4 and J usage is TRBJ2-7; D is possibly TRBD1 (6 bases). Looked up from germline, CDR1 is SGHNT and CDR2 is YYREEE (reference sequence). V was shortened by 3 bases and J by 0 bases, with 10 bases between the two germline ends. The CDR3 length is 14 residues.

The chain couples TRBV6-6 to TRBJ2-3; no clear D. The CDR3 loop spans 12 amino acids. Per germline, CDR1 MNHNY and CDR2 SVGAGI (reference sequence). The ends were cut back, 6 bases at V and 5 bases at J, with 9 bases in the middle. The CDR3 bases are TGTGCCAGCAGCGCAGACGGAGATACGCAGTATTTT. The encoded protein is CASSADGDTQYF.

The gene calls are TRBV5-1 and TRBJ1-1, with a possible D match to TRBD1 (6 bases). The CDR3 is 14 amino acids. V gave up 6 bases and J gave up 3 bases, with 15 bases separating them. The germline gives CDR1 SGHRS, CDR2 YFSETQ. CDR3 sequence reads: CASTPDSLYTEAFF. CDR3 coding DNA: TGCGCCAGCACCCCGGACAGCCTATACACTGAAGCTTTCTTT.

The V call is TRBV25-1, the J call TRBJ1-5; D is uncertain. This CDR3 has 12 residues. The V gene's germline CDR1 is MGHDK and CDR2 SYGVNS. The ends were cut back, 8 bases at V and 2 bases at J, with 7 bases in the middle. In DNA form, the CDR3 reads TGTGCCAGCCGGTTTGGCAATCAGCCCCAGCATTTT. This sequence encodes CASRFGNQPQHF.

V and J are TRBV6-6 and TRBJ2-2, with D perhaps TRBD2 (5 bases). Germline V gene sequence: CDR1 MNHNY, CDR2 SVGAGI (reference sequence). V was cut by 8 bases and J by 2 bases, with 12 bases left in between. The CDR3 covers 14 residues. DNA for the CDR3: TGTGCCAGCGCTGGGAGCCTAAACACCGGGGAGCTGTTTTTT. Protein: CASAGSLNTGELFF.

The chain employs TRBV6-6 and TRBJ2-7; D ambiguous. Between the trimmed V and J ends, which lost 7 bases and 2 bases, there was a span of 12 bases. This CDR3 is 13 amino acids long. Germline V gene sequence: CDR1 MNHNY, CDR2 SVGAGI (reference sequence). CDR3 DNA sequence: TGTGCCAGCACGCCTAGTGGGACCTACGAGCAGTACTTC. Translating it yields CASTPSGTYEQYF.

The rearrangement joins TRBV11-2 to TRBJ2-1, with 9 bases fitting TRBD2. The junction had 13 bases not matched to a gene; V was cut back by 4 bases and J by 0 bases. The CDR3 loop spans 19 amino acids. Germline V gene data show CDR1 as SGHAT and CDR2 as FQNNGV. Written as DNA, the CDR3 is TGTGCCAGCAGCTCGGACGAGCCTAGCGGGACTGACTCCTACAATGAGCAGTTCTTC. It translates to CASSSDEPSGTDSYNEQFF.

This chain links TRBV28 with TRBJ1-1; TRBD1 aligns across 11 bases. CDR1 and CDR2 from the germline V gene are MDHEN and SYDVKM. This CDR3 has 15 residues. The junction had 3 bases not matched to a gene; V was cut back by 2 bases and J by 4 bases. The DNA of the CDR3 is TGTGCCAGCAGTTTACCCGGGACAGGGGGCACTGAAGCTTTCTTT. Its translation: CASSLPGTGGTEAFF.

This rearrangement joins TRBV27 to TRBJ2-7; D is unclear. This CDR3 is built from 13 residues. V was pared by 2 bases and J by 5 bases, with 10 bases between. The germline CDR1 and CDR2 sequences are MNHEY and SMNVEV (reference sequence). The CDR3 spells CASSLTSGHEQYF. CDR3 in DNA: TGTGCCAGCAGTTTAACCAGTGGCCACGAGCAGTACTTC.

The rearrangement links TRBV18 to TRBJ2-3, with no clear D. Germline values: CDR1 KGHSH, CDR2 LQKENI. This CDR3 region has 12 residues. The germline V and J ends were trimmed by 3 bases and 3 bases, with 4 bases remaining between them. The CDR3 coding sequence is TGTGCCAGCTCACCTACGACAGATACGCAGTATTTT. It codes for CASSPTTDTQYF.

The chain is built from TRBV5-1 and TRBJ1-2; D is perhaps TRBD1 (5 bases). Trimming took off 1 base at V and 5 bases at J, with 12 bases between the two ends. Per the germline V gene, CDR1 is SGHRS and CDR2 is YFSETQ. CDR3 size: 14 residues. This CDR3 reads CASSLSTVDYGYTF. The CDR3 DNA follows: TGCGCCAGCAGCTTGTCGACAGTCGATTATGGCTACACCTTC.

The table lists this clone with a count of one. The chain carries TRBV28 and TRBJ1-1; D unresolved. CDR3 length equals 12 residues. Germline loops: CDR1 MDHEN, CDR2 SYDVKM. Trimming removed 2 bases from V and 7 bases from J, with 8 bases in between. The CDR3 reads CASSLGLGEAFF. DNA of the CDR3: TGTGCCAGCAGTTTAGGGCTTGGTGAAGCTTTCTTT.

The chain has TRBV5-4 and TRBJ1-1, with 10 bases lining up with TRBD1. With 4 bases clipped from V and 1 base from J, the junction kept 7 bases outside the gene matches. In germline, CDR1 is SGHNT, CDR2 YYREEE (reference sequence). CDR3 size: 16 residues. The CDR3 is CASSPDRQGANTEAFF. CDR3 coding DNA: TGTGCCAGCAGCCCGGACCGACAGGGGGCGAACACTGAAGCTTTCTTT.

The sample holds one count of this clone. The V gene is TRBV6-5, the J gene TRBJ1-5; 7 positions match TRBD1. V trimming: 2 bases; J trimming: 5 bases; junction bases outside the gene matches: 6. This CDR3 comprises 15 residues. From germline, CDR1 is MNHEY and CDR2 SVGAGI. The CDR3 is CASSYGGQFDQPQHF. DNA for the CDR3: TGTGCCAGCAGTTACGGGGGACAGTTTGATCAGCCCCAGCATTTT.

The rearrangement joins TRBV7-2 to TRBJ1-1, with 7 bases fitting TRBD1. With V trimmed by 2 bases and J by 1 base, 16 bases remained unmatched. Germline CDR1 and CDR2: SGHTA and FQGNSA. This CDR3 has 19 amino acids. Here the CDR3 reads CASSLMTGQAGGKNTEAFF. CDR3 sequence (DNA): TGTGCCAGCAGCTTAATGACCGGACAGGCAGGTGGTAAGAACACTGAAGCTTTCTTT.

This chain uses TRBV16 with TRBJ1-5, with 11 bases identical to TRBD1. The trim removed 4 bases at V and 4 bases at J, leaving 6 bases unmatched. CDR3 size: 16 residues. Germline CDR1 reads KGHSY; CDR2 reads FQNENV. CDR3 coding DNA: TGTGCCAGCAGCCTCGGGGGGACAGGGGGAAATCAGCCCCAGCATTTT. Translation gives CASSLGGTGGNQPQHF.

This clone has only one observation. This chain links TRBV6-5 with TRBJ1-5; TRBD1 might be the D (6 bases). The CDR3 contains 14 residues. Trimming shortened V by 6 bases and J by 9 bases, and 18 bases separated the two germline ends. Germline V gene sequence: CDR1 MNHEY, CDR2 SVGAGI. This CDR3 reads CASRPGQTGRPQHF. DNA of the CDR3: TGTGCCAGCAGACCCGGACAGACGGGGAGGCCCCAGCATTTT.

The gene calls are TRBV30 and TRBJ2-1; D is unclear. Between the trimmed V and J ends, which lost 2 bases and 6 bases, there was a span of 8 bases. The length of the CDR3 is 12 residues. Per germline, CDR1 GTSNPN and CDR2 SVGIG (reference sequence). In DNA, the CDR3 is TGTGCCTGGAGTCGTCCGGCCAATGAGCAGTTCTTC. This translates into CAWSRPANEQFF.

There are a few counts of this clone. This chain joins TRBV7-3 and TRBJ2-5; D gene uncertain. The CDR3 is 12 amino acids. The V end lost 5 bases, the J end lost 7 bases, and 11 bases lay between the germline ends. The germline V gene has CDR1 SGHTA and CDR2 FQGTGA. The CDR3: CASSADLRTQYF. As DNA, the CDR3 is TGTGCCAGCAGCGCCGACCTACGGACCCAGTACTTC.

The rearrangement uses TRBV28 and TRBJ2-7; D is undetermined. There are 15 residues in the CDR3. The V gene lost 5 bases and the J gene lost 1 base, with 15 bases spanning the gap. Germline-derived CDR1 and CDR2 are MDHEN and SYDVKM. The CDR3 DNA reads TGTGCCAGCAGTCCCCCCAGCCCCACGTCCTACGAGCAGTACTTC. Its protein is CASSPPSPTSYEQYF.